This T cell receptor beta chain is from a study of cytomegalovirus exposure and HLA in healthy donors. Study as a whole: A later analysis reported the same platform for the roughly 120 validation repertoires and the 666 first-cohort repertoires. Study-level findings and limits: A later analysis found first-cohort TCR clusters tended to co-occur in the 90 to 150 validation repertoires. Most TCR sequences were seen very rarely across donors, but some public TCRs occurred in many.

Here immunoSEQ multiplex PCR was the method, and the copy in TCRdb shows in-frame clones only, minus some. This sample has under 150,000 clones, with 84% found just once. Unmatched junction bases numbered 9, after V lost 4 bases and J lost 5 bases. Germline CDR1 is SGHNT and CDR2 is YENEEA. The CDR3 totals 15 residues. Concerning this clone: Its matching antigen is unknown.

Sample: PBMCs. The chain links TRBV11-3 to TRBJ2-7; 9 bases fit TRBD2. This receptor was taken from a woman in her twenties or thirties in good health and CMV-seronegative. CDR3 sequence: CASSSRPGLANEQYF. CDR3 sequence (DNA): TGTGCCAGCAGCTCAAGACCGGGACTAGCAAACGAGCAGTACTTC.